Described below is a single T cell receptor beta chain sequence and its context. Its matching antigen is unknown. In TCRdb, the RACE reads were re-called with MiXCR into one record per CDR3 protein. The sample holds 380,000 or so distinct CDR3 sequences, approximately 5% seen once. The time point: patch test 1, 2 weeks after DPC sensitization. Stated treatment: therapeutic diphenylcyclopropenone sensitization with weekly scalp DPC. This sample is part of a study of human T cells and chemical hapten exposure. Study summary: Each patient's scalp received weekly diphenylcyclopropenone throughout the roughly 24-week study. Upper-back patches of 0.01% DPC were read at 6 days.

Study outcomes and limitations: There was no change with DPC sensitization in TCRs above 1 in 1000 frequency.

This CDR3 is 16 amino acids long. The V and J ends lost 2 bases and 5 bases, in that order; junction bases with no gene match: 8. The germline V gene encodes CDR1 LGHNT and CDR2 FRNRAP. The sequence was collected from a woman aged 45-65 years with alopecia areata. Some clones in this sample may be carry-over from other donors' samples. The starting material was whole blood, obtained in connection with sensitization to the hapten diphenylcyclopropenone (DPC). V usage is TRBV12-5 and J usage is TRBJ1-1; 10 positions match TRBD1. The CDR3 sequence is CASGLPGTGERTEAFF. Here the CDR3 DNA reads TGTGCTAGTGGTTTGCCCGGGACAGGGGAGAGGACTGAAGCTTTCTTT.